One and the same sample provided the 15 T cell receptor beta chains below, sequenced in a study of T cell changes during pregnancy in multiple sclerosis (dated by TCRdb to between 2019 and 2020). The method was the immunoSEQ multiplex PCR assay. TCRdb provides this immuneACCESS table in a form limited to in-frame rearrangements. Some clones are lacking; in checked studies, under half of them reflect an unresolved V gene, and why the rest are absent is not known. Across this sample there are tens of thousands of clones, with 90% to 95% seen only once. Together, the top ten hold 7.8% of the sample. The material sequenced was CD8+ T cells from peripheral blood mononuclear cells, taken before pregnancy. The receptors stem from a female donor with multiple sclerosis, enrolled in a pregnancy study.

This clone has a single count. This rearrangement joins TRBV27 to TRBJ1-2; D is perhaps TRBD1 (6 bases). There are 13 residues in the CDR3. CDR1 and CDR2 from the germline V gene are MNHEY and SMNVEV (reference sequence). With 4 bases removed from V and 5 bases from J, the gap between germline ends came to 11 bases. CDR3 nucleotide sequence: TGTGCCAGCAGTTCAGGGGTTAGGTATGGCTACACCTTC. It encodes CASSSGVRYGYTF.

The chain couples TRBV28 to TRBJ1-5; 8 nucleotides line up with TRBD1. The CDR3 spans 17 residues. The germline CDR1 and CDR2 sequences are MDHEN and SYDVKM. Unmatched junction bases numbered 11, after V lost 2 bases and J lost 5 bases. The CDR3 region has the DNA TGTGCCAGCAGTTTACAACCGGGACAGGCGTTCCATCAGCCCCAGCATTTT. The encoded protein is CASSLQPGQAFHQPQHF. The variable domain in full, completed from reference TRBV28 and TRBJ1-5, reads DVKVTQSSRYLVKRTGEKVFLECVQDMDHENMFWYRQDPGLGLRLIYFSYDVKMKEKGDIPEGYSVSREKKERFSLILESASTNQTSMYLCASSLQPGQAFHQPQHFGDGTRLSIL.

This clone was picked up a small number of times. The chain recombines TRBV6-5 with TRBJ1-2; tentatively, D is TRBD1 (5 bases). V was trimmed by 0 bases and J by 0 bases, leaving 11 bases between them. The CDR3 runs to 16 residues. CDR1 is MNHEY and CDR2 is SVGAGI in the germline V gene. The CDR3 region has the DNA TGTGCCAGCAGTTACTCTCGGACACCTTCTAACTATGGCTACACCTTC. It translates to CASSYSRTPSNYGYTF.

This chain connects TRBV7-2 to TRBJ1-2, with D perhaps matching TRBD1 (5 bases). V gave up 6 bases and J gave up 1 base, with 9 bases separating them. Germline CDR1 and CDR2: SGHTA and FQGNSA. The CDR3 totals 13 residues. The CDR3 sequence: CASSLGGNYGYTF. DNA of the CDR3: TGTGCCAGCAGTCTGGGGGGTAACTATGGCTACACCTTC.

This sequence joins TRBV7-6 and TRBJ2-1; 8 nucleotides match TRBD1. V was pared by 2 bases and J by 1 base, with 4 bases of the junction left unmatched. The germline CDR1 and CDR2 sequences are SGHVS and FNYEAQ. This CDR3 has 16 amino acids. The DNA of the CDR3 is TGTGCCAGCAGCTTAAGACAGGGGTTGTCCTACAATGAGCAGTTCTTC. It codes for CASSLRQGLSYNEQFF.

The genes are TRBV7-8 and TRBJ2-1; 7 bases fit TRBD2. This CDR3 is 15 amino acids long. CDR1 and CDR2 (germline): SGHVS, FQNEAQ. Germline trimming cut 5 bases from V and 4 bases from J; bases unmatched to any gene: 8. CDR3 DNA: TGTGCCAGCAGCGCCCTGGTGGGAGGGTACAATGAGCAGTTCTTC. This gives the protein CASSALVGGYNEQFF.

The chain employs TRBV27 and TRBJ1-5, with a tentative D call TRBD1 (6 bases). The CDR3 is 15 amino acids. Trimming took 6 bases from V and 1 from J, leaving 13 bases between them. The germline gives CDR1 MNHEY, CDR2 SMNVEV (reference sequence). The CDR3 region is CASRGTGLSNQPQHF. The DNA of the CDR3 is TGTGCCAGCAGAGGAACAGGGTTGAGCAATCAGCCCCAGCATTTT.

The J gene is TRBJ2-3, the V gene TRBV28, with 8 positions matching TRBD1. V shed 3 bases, J shed 2 bases, and the junction held 10 bases outside the gene matches. CDR1 and CDR2 from the germline V gene are MDHEN and SYDVKM. The CDR3 length is 17 residues. CDR3 region: CASSFGTGLAVTDTQYF. The CDR3 DNA sequence: TGTGCCAGCAGTTTTGGGACAGGCTTGGCCGTCACAGATACGCAGTATTTT. Using reference TRBV28 and TRBJ2-3 for the parts outside the CDR3, the full variable domain is DVKVTQSSRYLVKRTGEKVFLECVQDMDHENMFWYRQDPGLGLRLIYFSYDVKMKEKGDIPEGYSVSREKKERFSLILESASTNQTSMYLCASSFGTGLAVTDTQYFGPGTRLTVL.

V and J are TRBV13 and TRBJ2-2; 12 bases align to TRBD2. V shed 5 bases and J 0 bases; nucleotides not matched to a gene: 10. Germline V gene lookup returns CDR1 PRHDT and CDR2 FYEKMQ (reference sequence). This CDR3 comprises 19 residues. The CDR3 coding sequence is TGTGCCAGCAGCCTCCCCTGGACTAGCGGGGCCCCGAACACCGGGGAGCTGTTTTTT. Its translation: CASSLPWTSGAPNTGELFF.

This sequence joins TRBV28 and TRBJ2-7; D gene uncertain. V dropped 5 bases and J dropped 3 bases, with 11 bases sitting between them. This CDR3 region has 13 residues. Per germline, CDR1 MDHEN and CDR2 SYDVKM. CDR3 in amino acids: CASSPVFLYEQYF. DNA for the CDR3: TGTGCCAGCAGTCCTGTATTTCTCTACGAGCAGTACTTC.

The chain is built from TRBV4-3 and TRBJ2-7, with a weak D call TRBD2 (6 bases). Per the germline V gene, CDR1 is LGHNA and CDR2 is YSLEER. Trimming left V 0 bases short and J 3 bases short, with 12 bases between. This CDR3 region has 15 residues. CDR3 sequence (DNA): TGCGCCAGCAGCCAAGATCGGGGGTATGGCTACGAGCAGTACTTC. It encodes CASSQDRGYGYEQYF.

The rearrangement links TRBV19 to TRBJ2-2, with 7 nucleotides matching TRBD2. The CDR3 has 15 amino acids. CDR1 LNHDA and CDR2 SQIVND come from the germline V gene (reference sequence). V gave up 8 bases and J gave up 0 bases; unmatched junction bases: 6. The CDR3 sequence is CASLSGEANTGELFF. The CDR3 DNA reads TGTGCCAGTTTGAGCGGGGAGGCGAACACCGGGGAGCTGTTTTTT.

J is TRBJ1-2 and V is TRBV5-1; a possible D gene is TRBD1 (5 bases). The CDR3 loop spans 16 amino acids. In germline, CDR1 is SGHRS, CDR2 YFSETQ. V dropped 4 bases and J dropped 2 bases, with 18 bases sitting between them. CDR3 DNA: TGCGCCAGCAGCCCAAAATGGGACTCCATAAACTATGGCTACACCTTC. Protein product: CASSPKWDSINYGYTF.

This clone has a handful of counts. The genes are TRBV5-4 and TRBJ1-1; D gene uncertain. The CDR3 extends over 12 amino acids. Germline V CDR1 and CDR2: SGHNT, YYREEE (reference sequence). Trimming took off 0 bases at V and 8 bases at J, with 8 bases between the two ends. The chain's CDR3 is CASSLDGVEAFF. Written as DNA, the CDR3 is TGTGCCAGCAGCTTGGACGGAGTAGAAGCTTTCTTT. The full variable domain, completed using reference TRBV5-4 and TRBJ1-1, is ETGVTQSPTHLIKTRGQQVTLRCSSQSGHNTVSWYQQALGQGPQFIFQYYREEENGRGNFPPRFSGLQFPNYSSELNVNALELDDSALYLCASSLDGVEAFFGQGTRLTVV.

This chain uses TRBV19 with TRBJ2-3; tentative D call: TRBD1 (5 bases). Trimming cost V 6 bases and J 1 base, with 17 bases left between them. Germline V gene sequence: CDR1 LNHDA, CDR2 SQIVND (reference sequence). This CDR3 comprises 16 residues. The DNA for the CDR3 is TGTGCCAGTAGAGTCAGGGCGCCTCGGGGCACAGATACGCAGTATTTT. This translates into CASRVRAPRGTDTQYF. The variable domain in full, completed from reference TRBV19 and TRBJ2-3, reads DGGITQSPKYLFRKEGQNVTLSCEQNLNHDAMYWYRQDPGQGLRLIYYSQIVNDFQKGDIAEGYSVSREKKESFPLTVTSAQKNPTAFYLCASRVRAPRGTDTQYFGPGTRLTVL.